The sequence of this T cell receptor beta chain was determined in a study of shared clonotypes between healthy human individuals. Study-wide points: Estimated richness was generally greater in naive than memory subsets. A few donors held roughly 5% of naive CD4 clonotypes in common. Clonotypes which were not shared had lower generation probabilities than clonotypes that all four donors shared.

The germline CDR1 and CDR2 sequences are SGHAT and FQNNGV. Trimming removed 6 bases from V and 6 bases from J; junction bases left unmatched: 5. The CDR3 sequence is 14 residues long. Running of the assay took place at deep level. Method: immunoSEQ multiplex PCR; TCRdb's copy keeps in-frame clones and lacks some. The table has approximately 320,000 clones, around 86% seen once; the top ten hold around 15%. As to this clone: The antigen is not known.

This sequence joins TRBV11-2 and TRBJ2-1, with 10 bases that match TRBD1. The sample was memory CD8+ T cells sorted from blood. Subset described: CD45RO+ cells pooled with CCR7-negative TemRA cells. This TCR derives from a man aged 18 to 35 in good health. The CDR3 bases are TGTGCCAGCAGGCCAGGACAGGGGGGCAATGAGCAGTTCTTC. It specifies CASRPGQGGNEQFF.